One and the same sample provided the 21 T cell receptor beta chains below, sequenced in a study of sequential checkpoint blockade in melanoma. Produced via immunoSEQ multiplex PCR; TCRdb's table is partial and in-frame only. The sample has just under 20,000 clones, about 80% seen once; the top ten hold roughly two fifths. Sample treatment: randomized to nivolumab then ipilimumab (arm A) or the reverse (arm B). The specimen comprised CD8+ T cells sorted from blood (inferred from file names), sampled from a patient given nivolumab and ipilimumab in sequence. Every receptor here comes from a human donor with melanoma.

The J gene is TRBJ2-7, the V gene TRBV11-2; TRBD2 aligns across 15 bases. The CDR3 extends over 15 amino acids. The J segment lost 4 bases and the V segment lost 4 bases, leaving 2 bases of the junction unmatched. Per the germline V gene, CDR1 is SGHAT and CDR2 is FQNNGV. CDR3 coding DNA: TGTGCCAGCAGCTACGGGACTAGCGGGAGGTACGAGCAGTACTTC. Translating gives CASSYGTSGRYEQYF.

This chain joins TRBV2 and TRBJ2-7, with 7 bases fitting TRBD1. CDR3 length equals 14 residues. After removal of 6 bases from V and 3 bases from J, the junction contained 8 bases not matched to a gene. Germline assignment: CDR1 SNHLY and CDR2 FYNNEI. CDR3 protein: CASSDTDRDYEQYF. Here the CDR3 DNA reads TGTGCCAGCAGCGATACCGACAGGGACTACGAGCAGTACTTC.

CDR3 sequence (DNA): TGCAGCGTTGGAGCGACAGGGGGAGAACACAATGAGCAGTTCTTC. Translating gives CSVGATGGEHNEQFF. The gene calls are TRBV29-1 and TRBJ2-1; 9 bases fit TRBD1. V dropped 4 bases and J dropped 5; count of bases not matched to a gene: 9. The CDR3 has 15 amino acids. Germline CDR1 is SQVTM and CDR2 is ANQGSEA.

V is TRBV7-9 and J is TRBJ1-3, with D uncertain. This CDR3 has 14 amino acids. Germline-derived CDR1 and CDR2 are SEHNR and FQNEAQ (reference sequence). Trimming removed 5 bases from V and 4 bases from J, with 12 bases in between. The CDR3 DNA follows: TGTGCCAGCAGCCCCGACACCCTCGGAAACACCATATATTTT. Its protein is CASSPDTLGNTIYF.

On this clone: Other DNA sequences in the sample encode the same CDR3. The V call is TRBV6-1, the J call TRBJ2-7; 7 nucleotides line up with TRBD1. This CDR3 region has 13 residues. Germline CDR1 reads MNHNS; CDR2 reads SASEGT. V was clipped by 7 bases and J by 3 bases; unmatched bases: 6. CDR3 protein: CASTERGLYEQYF. The CDR3 DNA follows: TGTGCCAGCACGGAAAGGGGGCTCTACGAGCAGTACTTC.

This rearrangement joins TRBV27 to TRBJ1-1, with D unresolved. This CDR3 spans 17 amino acids. CDR1 is MNHEY, CDR2 SMNVEV, per germline (reference sequence). The V end lost 5 bases, the J end lost 0 bases, and 19 bases lay between the germline ends. In DNA, the CDR3 is TGTGCCAGCAGTCCCCGACGGACTCGACTTCTGAACACTGAAGCTTTCTTT. Translation gives CASSPRRTRLLNTEAFF.

The chain links TRBV7-8 to TRBJ2-7; 9 nucleotides align to TRBD1. The V gene end was trimmed by 7 bases and the J gene end by 3 bases; junction bases not matched to a gene: 13. The CDR3 covers 16 residues. Per the germline V gene, CDR1 is SGHVS and CDR2 is FQNEAQ. For the CDR3, the DNA is TGTGCCAGCATCGAAACTACCGGGACAGGGCGCTACGAGCAGTACTTC. This sequence encodes CASIETTGTGRYEQYF. Based on the CDR3 plus reference TRBV7-8 and TRBJ2-7, the full variable domain is GAGVSQSPRYKVAKRGQDVALRCDPISGHVSLFWYQQALGQGPEFLTYFQNEAQLDKSGLPSDRFFAERPEGSVSTLKIQRTQQEDSAVYLCASIETTGTGRYEQYFGPGTRLTVT.

V gene TRBV28 combines with J gene TRBJ2-7, with TRBD1 identical over 9 bases. Germline V gene lookup returns CDR1 MDHEN and CDR2 SYDVKM. Trimming took 6 bases from V and 4 from J; bases not matched to a gene: 10. The CDR3 extends over 15 amino acids. In DNA, the CDR3 is TGTGCCAGCAGAGATCAAGACAGGGGGGGGTACGAGCAGTACTTC. Amino acid sequence: CASRDQDRGGYEQYF.

The V gene is TRBV2, the J gene TRBJ2-5, with 7 nucleotides matching TRBD1. The CDR3 covers 13 residues. Per the germline V gene, CDR1 is SNHLY and CDR2 is FYNNEI. V gave up 8 bases and J gave up 5 bases; unmatched junction bases: 8. CDR3 sequence (DNA): TGTGCCAGCGACGAACCGGGACAGGAGACCCAGTACTTC. It specifies CASDEPGQETQYF.

The chain carries TRBV27 and TRBJ1-2; the D gene is possibly TRBD1 (5 bases). Germline CDR1 MNHEY, CDR2 SMNVEV (reference sequence). V lost 1 base to trimming and J lost 2 bases, with 11 bases between them. The CDR3 has 15 amino acids. CDR3 DNA sequence: TGTGCCAGCAGTTTATGGGGGGGGTTAAACTATGGCTACACCTTC. Residues: CASSLWGGLNYGYTF.

The V call is TRBV7-2, the J call TRBJ1-5, with D maybe TRBD1 (5 bases). The V end was cut by 5 bases, the J end by 4 bases, with 18 bases between. CDR1 and CDR2 (germline): SGHTA, FQGNSA. The CDR3 consists of 16 residues. CDR3 sequence: CASSPRVTRGNQPQHF. The CDR3 DNA reads as TGTGCCAGCAGCCCACGGGTGACCCGGGGGAATCAGCCCCAGCATTTT.

In DNA form, the CDR3 reads TGTGCCAGCAGCTCAGGACTCACGAGGAGCTATGGCTACACCTTC. Translated: CASSSGLTRSYGYTF. The V gene is TRBV11-2, the J gene TRBJ1-2; D not certain. The germline CDR1 and CDR2 sequences are SGHAT and FQNNGV. This CDR3 is 15 amino acids long. V was clipped by 4 bases and J by 4 bases, with 16 bases between them.

The chain recombines TRBV2 with TRBJ1-2; D remains unclear. Germline lookup yields CDR1 SNHLY and CDR2 FYNNEI. Trimming removed 6 bases from V and 7 bases from J, with 15 bases in between. CDR3 length: 13 residues. The CDR3 sequence: CASRSPGIFGYTF. The CDR3 DNA reads TGTGCCAGCAGATCTCCCGGGATTTTTGGCTACACCTTC.

The chain links TRBV6-7 to TRBJ1-1; no firm D call. TRBV6-7 is classed as an ORF, of uncertain function. CDR3 length: 13 residues. V lost 5 bases and J lost 7, with 14 bases in between. In DNA, the CDR3 is TGTGCCAGCAGTCCATCCCCGGGGTTTGAAGCTTTCTTT. It is translated as CASSPSPGFEAFF.

This rearrangement joins TRBV7-2 to TRBJ1-2, with 7 bases fitting TRBD1. This CDR3 contains 16 residues. Per germline, CDR1 SGHTA and CDR2 FQGNSA. V shed 3 bases, J shed 8 bases, and the junction held 15 bases outside the gene matches. CDR3 coding DNA: TGTGCCAGCAGCTTTAGGATCTCCGGGACAGCTGGGGGCTACACCTTC. It specifies CASSFRISGTAGGYTF.

This rearrangement joins TRBV30 to TRBJ2-5; 7 bases agree with TRBD2. The CDR3 length is 13 residues. Germline trimming cut 0 bases from V and 11 bases from J; bases unmatched to any gene: 9. Germline lookup yields CDR1 GTSNPN and CDR2 SVGIG (reference sequence). The CDR3 loop reads CAWSVHGGREQYF. The DNA of the CDR3 is TGTGCCTGGAGTGTACATGGCGGGCGGGAGCAGTACTTC. Variable domain in full (rest from reference TRBV30 and TRBJ2-5): SQTIHQWPATLVQPVGSPLSLECTVEGTSNPNLYWYRQAAGRGLQLLFYSVGIGQISSEVPQNLSASRPQDRQFILSSKKLLLSDSGFYLCAWSVHGGREQYFGPGTRLLVL.

This rearrangement joins TRBV27 to TRBJ2-7; possible D gene TRBD1, 6 bases. Trimming removed 4 bases at V and 1 base at J, with 11 bases between. The CDR3 extends over 14 amino acids. Germline V lookup: CDR1 MNHEY, CDR2 SMNVEV (reference sequence). The CDR3 DNA sequence: TGTGCCAGCAGTTCCCCGGACAGATCCTACGAGCAGTACTTC. Translation gives CASSSPDRSYEQYF.

This clone was seen a single time. The gene calls are TRBV30 and TRBJ2-7; 11 bases map to TRBD2. The CDR3 has 16 residues. The junction had 10 bases not matched to a gene; V was cut back by 3 bases and J by 3 bases. The germline gives CDR1 GTSNPN, CDR2 SVGIG (reference sequence). The CDR3: CAWRLAGGGEGYEQYF. The CDR3 nucleotides are TGTGCCTGGAGGCTAGCGGGGGGCGGAGAGGGCTACGAGCAGTACTTC.

The rearrangement uses TRBV5-1 and TRBJ2-1; 14 bases map to TRBD2. Germline V CDR1 and CDR2: SGHRS, YFSETQ. This CDR3 is 15 amino acids long. Germline trimming cut 4 bases from V and 10 bases from J; bases unmatched to any gene: 7. CDR3 in amino acids: CASSPRLAGGGEQFF. DNA of the CDR3: TGCGCCAGCAGCCCGCGACTAGCGGGAGGGGGAGAGCAGTTCTTC.

This clone appeared once. The chain joins TRBV19 to TRBJ1-2, with unresolved D. V lost 6 bases, J lost 2 bases, and 7 bases lay in between. CDR1 is LNHDA and CDR2 is SQIVND in the germline V gene (reference sequence). The CDR3 spans 12 residues. CDR3 loop: CASSLSNYGYTF. The CDR3, as DNA: TGTGCCAGTAGCCTGTCCAACTATGGCTACACCTTC.

This clone was observed a few times. The chain uses TRBV21-1 and TRBJ2-7; no DNA check was done on the table's D call, TRBD1. TRBV21-1 is annotated as a pseudogene. The CDR3 has 14 amino acids. Here the CDR3 reads CASTVRDSTYEQYF. CDR3 in DNA: TGTGCCAGCACAGTCCGGGACAGCACCTACGAGCAGTACTTC.